The clone carrying this T cell receptor (beta chain) came up a few times. The antigen is not known. This CDR3 region has 14 residues. Germline V gives CDR1 SGHVS, CDR2 FNYEAQ. Unmatched junction bases numbered 3, after V lost 5 bases and J lost 5 bases. This sample was included in a study of cytomegalovirus exposure and HLA in healthy donors. Study results and caveats: Among TCR beta chains of equal frequency, HLA-associated ones were more clonally expanded in a later analysis. Some V segments could not be told apart, so they were left out, TRBV6-2 and TRBV6-3 among them.

The PCR was carried out with 60 Vbeta primers and 13 Jbeta primers. The assay was immunoSEQ multiplex PCR, and TCRdb's table has in-frame clones only and misses some. Of around 200,000 clones listed, around 89% were seen once; the top ten hold about 1%. The sample taken for sequencing was PBMCs. This chain joins TRBV7-6 and TRBJ1-5, with 10 bases that match TRBD1. This clonotype was sampled from a woman between 18 and 29 years old in good health and CMV-seronegative. The CDR3 reads CASSPGTGDQPQHF. CDR3 nucleotides: TGTGCCAGCAGCCCCGGGACAGGGGATCAGCCCCAGCATTTT.